The 10 T cell receptor beta chains below all came from one sample that was sequenced in a study of T cells in women clearing cervical HPV infection (dated by TCRdb to the late 2010s). Libraries were constructed by the immunoSEQ multiplex PCR assay. The immuneACCESS repertoire file appears here via TCRdb, limited to in-frame rearrangements. These files lack a portion of the clones; in checked studies, under half of the deficit traces to unresolved V genes, and the cause of the others is not known. This specimen's table enumerates roughly 29,000 clones. The ten largest clones represent approximately 3% of the sample. Source material: blood buffy coat. These receptors were obtained from a woman between 18 and 70 years old with a cervical HPV16 infection that either progressed to CIN3+ or cleared (not recorded which).

For this clone: The sequence runs out 3 residues before the end of the CDR3; the remainder is reconstructed from the germline J gene. This sequence joins TRBV5-1 and TRBJ1-2, with D uncertain. CDR3 length: 15 amino acids. Per the germline V gene, CDR1 is SGHRS and CDR2 is YFSETQ. CDR3 loop: CASSLEGRGGRGYTF. The CDR3 DNA, read in part, is TGCGCCAGCAGCTTGGAGGGTCGGGGAGGAAGAGGC.

On this clone: The read ends 3 residues shy of where the CDR3 ends; the end is completed using the germline J gene. The rearrangement uses TRBV10-2 and TRBJ1-2, with D perhaps matching TRBD1 (5 bases). The CDR3 covers 16 residues. V was cut by 3 bases and J by 0 bases, with 14 bases left in between. From germline, CDR1 is WSHSY and CDR2 SAAADI. CDR3 bases read: TGCGCCAGCAGTGATGTGGGGCAGCAACCTAACTATGGC. This gives the protein CASSDVGQQPNYG. The full CDR3 protein is CASSDVGQQPNYGYTF.

To note about this clone: The CDR3 end lies 3 residues beyond the end of the read and is filled in from the germline J gene. The V call is TRBV19, the J call TRBJ2-7; a weak D match, TRBD2 (5 bases). The V and J ends lost 2 bases and 4 bases respectively, with 12 bases between them. The CDR3 loop spans 14 amino acids. The germline gives CDR1 LNHDA, CDR2 SQIVND (reference sequence). The CDR3 DNA, read in part, is TGTGCCAGTAGTATATTCGCCGGGGAATACGAG. Translation: CASSIFAGEYE. The CDR3 as a whole reads CASSIFAGEYEQYF.

A word on this clone: The read terminates 3 residues ahead of where the CDR3 ends, so the germline J gene completes it. The genes are TRBV7-8 and TRBJ2-1, with 13 bases that match TRBD2. Trimming cost V 5 bases and J 6 bases; bases outside gene matches: 4. Germline CDR1 and CDR2: SGHVS and FQNEAQ. CDR3 length: 15 amino acids. The CDR3 DNA, read in part, is TGTGCCAGCAGCACTACTAGCGGGGGGGCCAATGAG. Encoded protein: CASSTTSGGANE. Given in full, the CDR3 is CASSTTSGGANEQFF.

Turning to this clone: The read gets to within 3 residues of the CDR3 end, and the germline J gene fills in the rest. J is TRBJ1-1 and V is TRBV19, with D perhaps TRBD1 (5 bases). The CDR3 covers 12 residues. The germline CDR1 and CDR2 sequences are LNHDA and SQIVND (reference sequence). The CDR3 reads CASSMTDREAFF. The CDR3 bases that were read are TGTGCCAGTAGTATGACAGACCGCGAA.

With regard to this clone: The CDR3 extends 3 residues past the end of the read, so its final part is completed from the germline J gene. The chain is built from TRBV20-1 and TRBJ1-2, with TRBD1 identical over 7 bases. The germline V gene encodes CDR1 DFQATT and CDR2 SNEGSKA (reference sequence). This CDR3 comprises 14 residues. CDR3 DNA (partial): TGCAGTGCTAGAGATTTTGGACAGGCTGCCGGC. Translated, it gives CSARDFGQAAG. The whole CDR3 reads CSARDFGQAAGYTF.

About this clone itself: Coverage ceases 3 residues before the CDR3 finishes, and the germline J gene fills in the end. The chain has TRBV18 and TRBJ2-7; 7 nucleotides agree with TRBD1. Germline V lookup: CDR1 KGHSH, CDR2 LQKENI. V was pared by 6 bases and J by 2 bases, with 10 bases of the junction left unmatched. The CDR3 has 15 residues. The DNA read from the CDR3 is TGTGCCAGCTCGCCAATCGGGACAGACGCCTACGAG. Encoded protein: CASSPIGTDAYE. The CDR3, in full, reads CASSPIGTDAYEQYF.

Concerning this clone: The sequenced fragment ends 3 residues before the CDR3 boundary, so the rest is inferred from the germline J gene. The chain uses TRBV30 and TRBJ2-5, with a possible D match to TRBD2 (5 bases). Germline values: CDR1 GTSNPN, CDR2 SVGIG (reference sequence). This CDR3 is 13 amino acids long. V was pared by 0 bases and J by 6 bases, with 11 bases between. The CDR3 protein is CAWSVRERQTQYF. Incomplete CDR3 DNA: TGTGCCTGGAGTGTACGAGAGCGGCAGACC.

With regard to this clone: With the read ending 3 residues before the CDR3 end, the germline J gene is used to fill in that end. The gene calls are TRBV5-1 and TRBJ1-2; D possibly corresponds to TRBD1 (6 bases). V gave up 1 base and J gave up 3 bases, with 13 bases separating them. From germline, CDR1 is SGHRS and CDR2 YFSETQ. CDR3 length equals 15 residues. The CDR3: CASSLSPGVDYGYTF. The DNA read from the CDR3 is TGCGCCAGCAGCTTGTCTCCAGGGGTGGACTATGGC.

Points on this clone: The missing CDR3 end, 3 residues past where the read stops, is filled in from the germline J gene. V is TRBV5-1 and J is TRBJ2-3, with 8 positions matching TRBD2. V dropped 0 bases and J dropped 0; count of bases not matched to a gene: 3. Germline V gives CDR1 SGHRS, CDR2 YFSETQ. The CDR3 is made up of 16 amino acids. The CDR3 spells CASSLGSGASTDTQYF. Partial CDR3 DNA: TGCGCCAGCAGCTTGGGTAGCGGGGCTAGCACAGATACG.